Below are 6 T cell receptor beta chains sequenced from a single sample in a study of shared clonotypes between healthy human individuals (dated by TCRdb to about 2020). For the CD8 naive samples, CD45RO-negative cells were positively selected for CCR7, yielding a CD45RA+CCR7+ population from which TemRA cells were excluded. Library construction relied on the immunoSEQ multiplex PCR assay. Drawn from immuneACCESS, this table holds only the in-frame rearrangements with V and J called that TCRdb kept. Clones are partly lost; checked studies trace under half to an unresolved V gene and leave the rest unexplained. The sample profile shows 650,000 to 800,000 clones; 92% of them were found once. 24% of the sample lies in the top ten. Sequencing input: naive CD8+ T cells sorted from blood. Taken with the paper, the label for cell subset or site translates to: CD45RA+CCR7+. The receptors shown here come from a man aged 25-45 years in good health.

V gene TRBV19 combines with J gene TRBJ2-4, with 9 bases that match TRBD2. This CDR3 comprises 16 residues. Germline V gives CDR1 LNHDA, CDR2 SQIVND (reference sequence). Trimming at V came to 4 bases and at J to 3 bases, leaving 7 bases not matched to a gene. CDR3 DNA sequence: TGTGCCAGTAGTACCCGTAGCGGGAGAAGCAAAAACATTCAGTACTTC. It is translated as CASSTRSGRSKNIQYF.

The chain couples TRBV5-4 to TRBJ2-1, with TRBD2 matching 9 bases. Germline V gives CDR1 SGHNT, CDR2 YYREEE (reference sequence). With 4 bases clipped from V and 8 bases from J, the junction kept 10 bases outside the gene matches. The CDR3 extends over 15 amino acids. CDR3 residues: CASSAFSGGVDEQFF. The CDR3 nucleotides read TGTGCCAGCAGCGCTTTTAGCGGGGGTGTTGATGAGCAGTTCTTC.

V and J are TRBV5-1 and TRBJ1-2, with D perhaps TRBD1 (6 bases). The germline V gene has CDR1 SGHRS and CDR2 YFSETQ. The CDR3 runs 15 residues. Trimming cost V 3 bases and J 3 bases, with 15 bases left between them. In DNA, the CDR3 is TGCGCCAGCAGCTCAGGGGTGAACGCGGACTATGGCTACACCTTC. Translated, it gives CASSSGVNADYGYTF.

This chain joins TRBV6-1 and TRBJ2-1; 9 bases align to TRBD1. With 4 bases clipped from V and 0 bases from J, the junction kept 4 bases outside the gene matches. The germline gives CDR1 MNHNS, CDR2 SASEGT. This CDR3 spans 16 amino acids. CDR3 nucleotide sequence: TGTGCCAGCAGTGGTTGGGGACAGGGCTCCTACAATGAGCAGTTCTTC. Encoded protein: CASSGWGQGSYNEQFF.

The chain is built from TRBV27 and TRBJ2-7, with TRBD2 as a possible D gene (6 bases). Germline-derived CDR1 and CDR2 are MNHEY and SMNVEV (reference sequence). Between the trimmed V and J ends, which lost 2 bases and 0 bases, there was a span of 11 bases. This CDR3 is 15 amino acids long. The CDR3 DNA is TGTGCCAGCAGTTTACGGGGGTCCAGCTCCTACGAGCAGTACTTC. Amino acids: CASSLRGSSSYEQYF.

This clone is a singleton in its sample. The chain carries TRBV4-2 and TRBJ2-5; D gene ambiguous. V lost 1 base, J lost 5 bases, and 8 bases lay in between. The CDR3 is 13 amino acids. The germline gives CDR1 LGHNA, CDR2 YNFKEQ. CDR3 DNA: TGTGCCAGCAGCCAAGCGGTGGGGGAGACCCAGTACTTC. Residues: CASSQAVGETQYF.